This T cell receptor beta chain was recovered during a study of blood T cell repertoires in COVID-19. At the level of the study: Donors in the United States, Italy and Spain gave samples during acute or convalescent COVID-19.

This CDR3 region has 15 residues. After removal of 6 bases from V and 10 bases from J, the junction contained 12 bases not matched to a gene. Germline-derived CDR1 and CDR2 are KGHDR and SFDVKD. Donors in Cohort 3 who had recovered were those with two negative PCRs, healthcare professional clearance, or resolution of their symptoms. Original processing methods: For nucleated cells, counts were estimated from reference gene primer amplification. Clones were sequenced by immunoSEQ multiplex PCR, and TCRdb holds only the in-frame ones, with some missing. V and J calls plus clone size are reproduced from that table; the DNA served to infer D and trimming. The data hold around 170,000 clones, with less than 90% observed a single time.

The V and J genes are TRBV24-1 and TRBJ2-5; 11 bases fit TRBD1. The TCR sequence derives from a woman between 45 and 60 years old who had recovered from COVID-19. The sample taken for sequencing was PBMCs or T cells enriched from blood (not recorded which). CDR3 sequence (DNA): TGTGCCACCAGTCCTACGGGACAGGGGGGAGGGGACCAGTACTTC. It codes for CATSPTGQGGGDQYF.